These 17 T cell receptor beta chains originate from one sample sequenced in a study of brain T cells in children with intractable seizures. Assay used: immunoSEQ multiplex PCR; TCRdb lists only in-frame clones, some missing. The sample yields about 1,500 clones, 80% to 90% seen once. Surgery cases with the highest brain T cell transcript signatures were chosen for sequencing. Material: resected brain tissue, obtained at surgery. Receptor source: a boy aged 5 to 17 with focal cortical dysplasia and intractable seizures.

The rearrangement links TRBV5-1 to TRBJ2-4, with TRBD2 matching 12 bases. Germline V gives CDR1 SGHRS, CDR2 YFSETQ. Losses at the gene ends were 0 bases for V and 0 bases for J; bases not matched to a gene: 4. The CDR3 runs to 18 residues. CDR3 nucleotides: TGCGCCAGCAGCTTGGCGACTAGCGGGGGCCTAGCCAAAAACATTCAGTACTTC. Amino acid sequence: CASSLATSGGLAKNIQYF.

The V and J genes are TRBV27 and TRBJ2-3; the D is unclear. Germline-derived CDR1 and CDR2 are MNHEY and SMNVEV (reference sequence). Trimming took 4 bases from V and 7 from J, leaving 9 bases between them. CDR3 length: 12 amino acids. This chain's CDR3 is CASSYDSYTQYF. For the CDR3, the DNA is TGTGCCAGCAGTTACGATTCTTATACGCAGTATTTT.

This clone was observed once. V and J are TRBV10-3 and TRBJ2-5; D is perhaps TRBD2 (6 bases). The CDR3 runs to 15 residues. CDR1 and CDR2 from the germline V gene are ENHRY and SYGVKD. V was cut by 2 bases and J by 2 bases, with 12 bases left in between. The CDR3, as DNA: TGTGCCATCAGTGAGCAAGTGGGGGGACAAGAGACCCAGTACTTC. Protein: CAISEQVGGQETQYF.

This rearrangement joins TRBV2 to TRBJ2-5; 9 positions match TRBD1. Germline V gene sequence: CDR1 SNHLY, CDR2 FYNNEI. After removal of 8 bases from V and 3 bases from J, the junction contained 4 bases not matched to a gene. CDR3 size: 13 residues. In DNA, the CDR3 is TGTGCCAGCCGCCGGGACAGGGAAGAGACCCAGTACTTC. Translation: CASRRDREETQYF.

The gene calls are TRBV24-1 and TRBJ2-3, with D tentatively TRBD1 (6 bases). V was shortened by 2 bases and J by 3 bases, with 17 bases between the two germline ends. Germline V CDR1 and CDR2: KGHDR, SFDVKD. The CDR3 runs to 17 residues. This CDR3 reads CATSDSTGPGGTDTQYF. In nucleotides, the CDR3 is TGTGCCACCAGTGATTCTACAGGGCCCGGCGGGACAGATACGCAGTATTTT.

This CDR3 reads CASSLGVGNEQFF. The CDR3 DNA is TGCGCCAGCAGTTTGGGAGTGGGGAATGAGCAGTTCTTC. The chain links TRBV10-2 to TRBJ2-1; TRBD2 might be the D (5 bases). CDR1 WSHSY and CDR2 SAAADI come from the germline V gene. V was clipped by 5 bases and J by 7 bases, with 12 bases between them. The CDR3 totals 13 residues.

This clone is labeled hyperexpanded. This chain joins TRBV7-3 and TRBJ1-1; TRBD1 matches at 8 bases. CDR1 is SGHTA and CDR2 is FQGTGA in the germline V gene. V was pared by 5 bases and J by 5 bases, with 10 bases of the junction left unmatched. This CDR3 contains 15 residues. CDR3 nucleotides: TGTGCCAGCAGCGAAATCCAGGGGGCGAAAACTGAAGCTTTCTTT. Residues: CASSEIQGAKTEAFF.

This chain links TRBV4-2 with TRBJ2-1; unclear D gene. From germline, CDR1 is LGHNA and CDR2 YNFKEQ. The V end was cut by 0 bases, the J end by 12 bases, with 15 bases between. CDR3 length equals 14 residues. The chain's CDR3 is CASSQELGKMAQFF. The CDR3 DNA sequence: TGTGCCAGCAGCCAAGAGTTAGGGAAGATGGCGCAGTTCTTC.

This clone was observed once. This chain links TRBV20-1 with TRBJ2-2, with 10 bases lining up with TRBD1. Germline lookup yields CDR1 DFQATT and CDR2 SNEGSKA (reference sequence). The CDR3 is 14 amino acids. The junction had 3 bases not matched to a gene; V was cut back by 3 bases and J by 5 bases. The CDR3 spells CSASSGQGTGELFF. In DNA, the CDR3 is TGCAGTGCTAGTTCGGGACAGGGGACCGGGGAGCTGTTTTTT.

The chain couples TRBV5-1 to TRBJ1-2; 7 nucleotides align to TRBD1. The germline V gene has CDR1 SGHRS and CDR2 YFSETQ. The CDR3 extends over 16 amino acids. The junction had 9 bases not matched to a gene; V was cut back by 4 bases and J by 0 bases. CDR3 DNA: TGCGCCAGCAGCGACCGGGACAGTGAAGCTAACTATGGCTACACCTTC. Translation gives CASSDRDSEANYGYTF.

The chain links TRBV28 to TRBJ1-2; the match to TRBD1 covers 7 bases. Germline V gene data show CDR1 as MDHEN and CDR2 as SYDVKM. The ends lost 4 bases at V and 4 bases at J; junction bases unmatched: 3. The CDR3 has 13 residues. The CDR3 sequence is CASSSTGPYGYTF. For the CDR3, the DNA is TGTGCCAGCAGTTCGACAGGGCCCTATGGCTACACCTTC.

The chain is built from TRBV6-1 and TRBJ2-3; D uncertain. The germline CDR1 and CDR2 sequences are MNHNS and SASEGT. The germline V and J ends were trimmed by 0 bases and 6 bases, with 16 bases remaining between them. The CDR3 is made up of 16 amino acids. The CDR3 here is CASSEATQRLLDTQYF. CDR3 bases: TGTGCCAGCAGTGAAGCCACCCAGCGACTCTTGGATACGCAGTATTTT.

This clone appeared a few times. The chain couples TRBV5-6 to TRBJ1-2; no definite D call. Germline V gene lookup returns CDR1 SGHDT and CDR2 YYEEEE. This CDR3 spans 15 amino acids. V was shortened by 2 bases and J by 4 bases, with 15 bases between the two germline ends. The CDR3 region has the DNA TGTGCCAGCAGCTTTCAGATCCCGGGCGGCTATGGCTACACCTTC. It yields the protein CASSFQIPGGYGYTF.

V is TRBV19 and J is TRBJ2-1; D call uncertain. Trimming removed 4 bases at V and 0 bases at J, with 4 bases between. This CDR3 has 13 amino acids. CDR1 and CDR2 (germline): LNHDA, SQIVND (reference sequence). Here the CDR3 reads CASSTSSYNEQFF. DNA for the CDR3: TGTGCCAGTAGTACCAGCTCCTACAATGAGCAGTTCTTC. The complete variable domain, with remaining parts taken from reference TRBV19 and TRBJ2-1, reads DGGITQSPKYLFRKEGQNVTLSCEQNLNHDAMYWYRQDPGQGLRLIYYSQIVNDFQKGDIAEGYSVSREKKESFPLTVTSAQKNPTAFYLCASSTSSYNEQFFGPGTRLTVL.

This chain uses TRBV7-9 with TRBJ1-2; maybe TRBD1 (5 bases). Germline loops: CDR1 SEHNR, CDR2 FQNEAQ (reference sequence). The germline V and J ends were trimmed by 5 bases and 2 bases, with 12 bases remaining between them. The CDR3 consists of 14 residues. The CDR3 DNA follows: TGTGCCAGCAGCGGGACCCAGGGAAACTATGGCTACACCTTC. This encodes CASSGTQGNYGYTF.

This sequence joins TRBV20-1 and TRBJ1-2; no reliable D call. V was pared by 8 bases and J by 4 bases, with 11 bases between. CDR1 is DFQATT, CDR2 SNEGSKA, per germline (reference sequence). The CDR3 has 11 amino acids. CDR3 in DNA: TGCAGTTCACTGGCCGGCTATGGCTACACCTTC. Translating it yields CSSLAGYGYTF.

V and J are TRBV15 and TRBJ2-6, with TRBD1 identical over 10 bases. With V trimmed by 1 base and J by 2 bases, 5 bases remained unmatched. Germline CDR1 reads LNHNV; CDR2 reads YYDKDF (reference sequence). The CDR3 extends over 18 amino acids. The CDR3 DNA reads as TGTGCCACCAGCAGAGGGGAAGGGACAGGGGCTGGGGCCAACGTCCTGACTTTC. Translation: CATSRGEGTGAGANVLTF.